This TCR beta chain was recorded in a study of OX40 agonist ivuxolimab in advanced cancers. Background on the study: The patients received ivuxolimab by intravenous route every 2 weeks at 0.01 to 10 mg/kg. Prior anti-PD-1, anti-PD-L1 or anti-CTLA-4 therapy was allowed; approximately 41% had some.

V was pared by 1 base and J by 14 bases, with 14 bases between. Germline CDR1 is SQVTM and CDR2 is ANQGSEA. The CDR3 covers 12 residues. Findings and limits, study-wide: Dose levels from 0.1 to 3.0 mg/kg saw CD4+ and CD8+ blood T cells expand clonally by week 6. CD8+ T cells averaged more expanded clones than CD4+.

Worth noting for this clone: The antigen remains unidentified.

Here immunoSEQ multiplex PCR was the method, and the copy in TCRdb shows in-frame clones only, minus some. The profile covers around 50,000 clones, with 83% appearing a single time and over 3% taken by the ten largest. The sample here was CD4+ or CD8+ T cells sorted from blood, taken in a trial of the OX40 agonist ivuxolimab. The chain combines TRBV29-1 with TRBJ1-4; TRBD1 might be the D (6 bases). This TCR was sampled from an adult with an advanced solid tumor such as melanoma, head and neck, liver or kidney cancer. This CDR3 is CSVEVWGRGLFF. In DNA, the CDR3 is TGCAGCGTTGAAGTTTGGGGGAGGGGGCTGTTTTTT. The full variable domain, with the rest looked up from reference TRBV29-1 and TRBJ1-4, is SAVISQKPSRDICQRGTSLTIQCQVDSQVTMMFWYRQQPGQSLTLIATANQGSEATYESGFVIDKFPISRPNLTFSTLTVSNMSPEDSSIYLCSVEVWGRGLFFGSGTQLSVL.